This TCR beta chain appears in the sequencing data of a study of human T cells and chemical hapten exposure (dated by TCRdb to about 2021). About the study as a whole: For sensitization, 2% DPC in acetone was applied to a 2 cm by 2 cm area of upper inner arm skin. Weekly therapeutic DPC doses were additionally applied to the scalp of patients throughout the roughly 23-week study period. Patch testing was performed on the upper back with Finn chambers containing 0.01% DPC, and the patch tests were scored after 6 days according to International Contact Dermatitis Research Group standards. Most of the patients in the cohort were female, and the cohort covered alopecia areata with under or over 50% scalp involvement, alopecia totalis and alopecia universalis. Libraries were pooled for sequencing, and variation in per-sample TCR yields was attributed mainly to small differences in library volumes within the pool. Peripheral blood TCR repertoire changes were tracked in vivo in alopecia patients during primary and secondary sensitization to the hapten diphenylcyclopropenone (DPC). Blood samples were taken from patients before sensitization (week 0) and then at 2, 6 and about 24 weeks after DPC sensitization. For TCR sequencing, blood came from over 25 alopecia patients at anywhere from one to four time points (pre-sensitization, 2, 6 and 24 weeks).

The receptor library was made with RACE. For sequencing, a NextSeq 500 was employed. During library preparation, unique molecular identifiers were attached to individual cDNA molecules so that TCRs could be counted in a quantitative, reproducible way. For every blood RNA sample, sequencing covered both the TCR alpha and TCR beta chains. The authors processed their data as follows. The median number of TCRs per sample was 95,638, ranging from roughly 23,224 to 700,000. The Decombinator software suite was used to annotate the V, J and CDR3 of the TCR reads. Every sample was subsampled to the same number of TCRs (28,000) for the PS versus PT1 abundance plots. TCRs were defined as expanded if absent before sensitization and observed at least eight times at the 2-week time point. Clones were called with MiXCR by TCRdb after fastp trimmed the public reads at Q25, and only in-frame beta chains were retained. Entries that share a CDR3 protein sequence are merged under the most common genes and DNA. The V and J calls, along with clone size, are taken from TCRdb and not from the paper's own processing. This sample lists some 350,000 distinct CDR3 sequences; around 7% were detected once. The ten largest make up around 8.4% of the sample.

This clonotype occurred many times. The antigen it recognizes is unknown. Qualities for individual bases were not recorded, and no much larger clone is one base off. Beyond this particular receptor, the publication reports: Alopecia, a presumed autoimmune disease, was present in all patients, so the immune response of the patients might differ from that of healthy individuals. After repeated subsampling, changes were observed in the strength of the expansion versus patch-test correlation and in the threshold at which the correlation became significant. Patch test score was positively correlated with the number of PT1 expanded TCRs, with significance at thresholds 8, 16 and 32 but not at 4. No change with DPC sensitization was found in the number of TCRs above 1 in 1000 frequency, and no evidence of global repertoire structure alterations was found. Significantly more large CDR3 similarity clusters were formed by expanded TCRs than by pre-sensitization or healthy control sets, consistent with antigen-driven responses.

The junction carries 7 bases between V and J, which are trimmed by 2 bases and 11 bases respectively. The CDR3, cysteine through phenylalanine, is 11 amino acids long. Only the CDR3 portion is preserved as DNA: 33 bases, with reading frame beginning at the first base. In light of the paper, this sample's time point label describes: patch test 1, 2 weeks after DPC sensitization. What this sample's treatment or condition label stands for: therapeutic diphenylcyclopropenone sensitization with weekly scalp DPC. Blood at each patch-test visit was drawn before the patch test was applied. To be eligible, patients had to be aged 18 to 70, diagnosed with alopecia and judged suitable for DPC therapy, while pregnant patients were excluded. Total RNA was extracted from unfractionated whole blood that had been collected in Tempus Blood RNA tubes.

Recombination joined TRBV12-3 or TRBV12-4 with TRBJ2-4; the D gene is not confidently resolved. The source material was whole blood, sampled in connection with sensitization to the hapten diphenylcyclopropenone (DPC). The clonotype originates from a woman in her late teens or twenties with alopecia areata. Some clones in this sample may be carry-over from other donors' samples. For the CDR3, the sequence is CASSLLDLQYF. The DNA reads TGTGCCAGCAGTTTATTGGATCTTCAGTACTTC.